This T cell receptor beta chain was sequenced during a study of T cell repertoires in cytomegalovirus infection (dated by TCRdb to about 2019). Regarding the research as a whole: Recently identified HLA-C-restricted CMV epitopes, whose presentation resists viral immunomodulation, were targeted by peptide stimulations together with well-studied HLA-B-restricted epitopes. The HLA type of each donor mattered for the analysis, because public TCR beta signatures pointed to carriage of CMV infection along with the matching HLA type.

TCRdb shows the sequencer as Illumina HiSeq 1500. TCRdb reprocessing: public reads trimmed at Q25 with fastp, clones called with MiXCR, in-frame beta chains kept. Merged by CDR3 protein, the rows form single entries marked with the most common genes and DNA. For this sample the table gives fewer than 1,000,000 distinct CDR3 sequences, of which less than 35% were detected only once. Over 11% of the sample is taken by the ten largest. Between the V and J ends, shortened by 6 bases and 3 bases respectively, the junction contains 12 bases. Taken from cysteine to phenylalanine, the CDR3 has 13 residues. The entry retains the CDR3 DNA only, 39 bases that are in frame from base 1. This clonotype has a single count. Which antigen it targets is not known. Base qualities are not recorded, but no much larger clone differs from it by a single base. One read provides weak support. The research as a whole found: In the ex vivo response, HLA-C-restricted CMV-specific TCR beta clonotypes were dominant, and in two of eight donors the single most frequent clonotype came from this HLA-C-restricted group. Carriers of CMV infection plus the relevant HLA type were discriminated by the cumulative frequency of public TCR beta family members in the study cohort and in an independent roughly 400-donor cohort.

According to the study, the label for this sample's treatment or condition signals: in vitro stimulation with specific CMV peptide epitopes to enrich CMV-specific T cells. The chain couples TRBV12-3 or TRBV12-4 to TRBJ2-7, with no D gene named confidently. This TCR was sampled from a human donor in good health (CMV status not recorded). Some clones in this sample may be carry-over from other donors' samples. Source: cultured CD8+ T cells from PBMCs, taken from culture after CMV antigen stimulation. The DNA reads as follows: TGTGCCAGCAGCTTCGACACGCTCTACGAGCAGTACTTC. Protein translation: CASSFDTLYEQYF.